The rows below give T cell receptor beta chains drawn from one sample of a study of spatial heterogeneity in lung cancer. TCRdb re-analysed the 5' RACE reads in MiXCR, keeping a single row per CDR3 protein. The table shows 9,500 or so distinct CDR3 sequences, with 14% occurring only once. The sequenced sample was lung tumor tissue, obtained at surgery. Receptor source: a male donor with early-stage non-small cell lung cancer. CDR3s include the opening cysteine and the closing phenylalanine or tryptophan. Fields, in order: V gene, J gene, D gene, clone size, CDR3 DNA, CDR3 protein. D genes are given only for firm matches. The size field is filled for only some rows; it gives once, few, many or a size class.

v_gene: TRBV30
j_gene: TRBJ1-1
d_gene: .
abundance: few
CDR3nt: TGTGCCTGGAGTTTGGGGGACCGAATGAACACTGAAGCTTTCTTT
CDR3aa: CAWSLGDRMNTEAFF

v_gene: TRBV9
j_gene: TRBJ1-1
d_gene: .
abundance: .
CDR3nt: TGTGCCAGCAGCGCCCTCAGGGAGGTGGGGAACACTGAAGCTTTCTTT
CDR3aa: CASSALREVGNTEAFF

v_gene: TRBV3-1
j_gene: TRBJ1-3
d_gene: TRBD1
abundance: medium-sized
CDR3nt: TGTGCCAGCAGTCAAGAGGGGGCTGGAGGAAACACCATATACTTT
CDR3aa: CASSQEGAGGNTIYF

v_gene: TRBV4-2
j_gene: TRBJ1-2
d_gene: TRBD1
abundance: many
CDR3nt: TGTGCCAGCAGCCAGCAGCAGGGACAGGCTAACTATGGCTACACCTTC
CDR3aa: CASSQQQGQANYGYTF

v_gene: TRBV3-1
j_gene: TRBJ2-1
d_gene: .
abundance: medium-sized
CDR3nt: TGTGCCAGCAGCCTACTATACAATGAGCAGTTCTTC
CDR3aa: CASSLLYNEQFF

v_gene: TRBV7-9
j_gene: TRBJ2-5
d_gene: .
abundance: many
CDR3nt: TGTGCCAGCAGCTTAGGGTCAGGGAAGGAGGAGACCCAGTACTTC
CDR3aa: CASSLGSGKEETQYF

v_gene: TRBV2
j_gene: TRBJ1-1
d_gene: .
abundance: .
CDR3nt: TGTGCCAGCAGATCGACAGTGAACACTGAAGCTTTCTTT
CDR3aa: CASRSTVNTEAFF

v_gene: TRBV20-1
j_gene: TRBJ2-2
d_gene: TRBD2
abundance: many
CDR3nt: TGCAGTGCTAGAGATGGGAGGGTTAACACCGGGGAGCTGTTTTTT
CDR3aa: CSARDGRVNTGELFF

v_gene: TRBV25-1
j_gene: TRBJ1-2
d_gene: .
abundance: few
CDR3nt: TGTGCCAGCAGGAGGGGGGTTGACTATGGCTACACCTTC
CDR3aa: CASRRGVDYGYTF

v_gene: TRBV20-1
j_gene: TRBJ2-7
d_gene: .
abundance: many
CDR3nt: TGCAGTGTACGGAAGAACTACGAGCAGTACTTC
CDR3aa: CSVRKNYEQYF

v_gene: TRBV4-1
j_gene: TRBJ1-1
d_gene: .
abundance: medium-sized
CDR3nt: TGCGCCAGCAGCCAAGGGTCTGAAGCTTTCTTT
CDR3aa: CASSQGSEAFF

v_gene: TRBV7-2
j_gene: TRBJ1-5
d_gene: .
abundance: .
CDR3nt: TGTGCCAGCAGTCCTAACCGGGTTCAGCCCCAGCATTTT
CDR3aa: CASSPNRVQPQHF

v_gene: TRBV6-2/TRBV6-3
j_gene: TRBJ1-5
d_gene: .
abundance: many
CDR3nt: TGTGCCAGCAGTTACTCCGCAGACCCGCTATATAGCAATCAGCCCCAGCATTTT
CDR3aa: CASSYSADPLYSNQPQHF

v_gene: TRBV30
j_gene: TRBJ1-5
d_gene: .
abundance: many
CDR3nt: TGTGCCTGGAGTTTACAGGAGGCGAGACAGCCCCAGCATTTT
CDR3aa: CAWSLQEARQPQHF

v_gene: TRBV7-2
j_gene: TRBJ2-7
d_gene: TRBD1
abundance: many
CDR3nt: TGTGCCAGCAGCTTAGTGGACAGGGGGTACGAGCAGTACTTC
CDR3aa: CASSLVDRGYEQYF

v_gene: TRBV5-6
j_gene: TRBJ2-7
d_gene: TRBD2
abundance: many
CDR3nt: TGTGCCAGCAGCTTGAGTCTAGCGGGGACCTACGAGCAGTACTTC
CDR3aa: CASSLSLAGTYEQYF

v_gene: TRBV5-1
j_gene: TRBJ2-4
d_gene: .
abundance: many
CDR3nt: TGCGCCAGCAGCTTGGGACAGGCCAAAAACATTCAGTACTTC
CDR3aa: CASSLGQAKNIQYF

v_gene: TRBV7-6
j_gene: TRBJ2-1
d_gene: TRBD2
abundance: medium-sized
CDR3nt: TGTGCCAGCAGTTCCTCTAGCGGGACATATGAGCAGTTCTTC
CDR3aa: CASSSSSGTYEQFF

v_gene: TRBV9
j_gene: TRBJ2-1
d_gene: TRBD2
abundance: medium-sized
CDR3nt: TGTGCCAGCAGCAAAACGCTAGCGGAGTGGAGCTCCTACAATGAGCAGTTCTTC
CDR3aa: CASSKTLAEWSSYNEQFF

v_gene: TRBV13
j_gene: TRBJ2-3
d_gene: .
abundance: medium-sized
CDR3nt: TGTGCCAGCAGCTTCGCGGGGCGGGAGCAGTATTTT
CDR3aa: CASSFAGREQYF

v_gene: TRBV29-1
j_gene: TRBJ2-2
d_gene: .
abundance: medium-sized
CDR3nt: TGCAGCGTACTAGTCCCCGGGGAGCTGTTTTTT
CDR3aa: CSVLVPGELFF

v_gene: TRBV24-1
j_gene: TRBJ2-1
d_gene: .
abundance: many
CDR3nt: TGTGCCACCAGTGACACCTCGCCACAGGGCCCCTACAATGAGCAGTTCTTC
CDR3aa: CATSDTSPQGPYNEQFF

v_gene: TRBV9
j_gene: TRBJ2-7
d_gene: TRBD1
abundance: medium-sized
CDR3nt: TGTGCCAGCAGCGTAGGGGGACAGGCCTCGAGGTACGAGCAGTACTTC
CDR3aa: CASSVGGQASRYEQYF

v_gene: TRBV12-3/TRBV12-4
j_gene: TRBJ2-7
d_gene: TRBD2
abundance: many
CDR3nt: TGTGCCAGCAGTTTGGGGAGGGTAGGTGGTGGGCAGTACTTC
CDR3aa: CASSLGRVGGGQYF

v_gene: TRBV19
j_gene: TRBJ2-1
d_gene: TRBD2
abundance: many
CDR3nt: TGTGCCAGTAGTTTAAAGCGGGACTTGTTCAATGAGCAGTTCTTC
CDR3aa: CASSLKRDLFNEQFF

v_gene: TRBV7-9
j_gene: TRBJ2-5
d_gene: TRBD1
abundance: medium-sized
CDR3nt: TGTGCCAGCAGCTTAGCGGGACAGGGGGATACAGAGACCCAGTACTTC
CDR3aa: CASSLAGQGDTETQYF

v_gene: TRBV5-1
j_gene: TRBJ2-3
d_gene: .
abundance: many
CDR3nt: TGCGCCAGCAGTACCGAAGGGTTGACCTACACAGATACGCAGTATTTT
CDR3aa: CASSTEGLTYTDTQYF

v_gene: TRBV20-1
j_gene: TRBJ2-3
d_gene: .
abundance: many
CDR3nt: TGCAGTGCTAGCGCTCGATCAGATACGCAGTATTTT
CDR3aa: CSASARSDTQYF

v_gene: TRBV12-3/TRBV12-4
j_gene: TRBJ1-3
d_gene: TRBD1
abundance: many
CDR3nt: TGTGCCAGCAGGACAGGGTCTTCTGGAAACACCATATATTTT
CDR3aa: CASRTGSSGNTIYF

v_gene: TRBV2
j_gene: TRBJ2-3
d_gene: .
abundance: many
CDR3nt: TGTGCCAGCAGTTTTAGCGGCCGCACAGATACGCAGTATTTT
CDR3aa: CASSFSGRTDTQYF

v_gene: TRBV19
j_gene: TRBJ2-1
d_gene: .
abundance: many
CDR3nt: TGTGCCAGTAGTATACGTGGGGTCGCCCGGAATGAGCAGTTCTTC
CDR3aa: CASSIRGVARNEQFF

v_gene: TRBV6-5
j_gene: TRBJ1-3
d_gene: .
abundance: large
CDR3nt: TGTGCCAGCAGTTACTGGGGGAATGGAAACACCATATATTTT
CDR3aa: CASSYWGNGNTIYF

v_gene: TRBV7-9
j_gene: TRBJ1-2
d_gene: TRBD1
abundance: many
CDR3nt: TGTGCCAGCAGCCTCCCGGGACAGGGGGCGCGCGGCTACACCTTC
CDR3aa: CASSLPGQGARGYTF

v_gene: TRBV7-9
j_gene: TRBJ2-1
d_gene: TRBD2
abundance: many
CDR3nt: TGTGCCAGCAGCTTATTTGGGACTAGCGGGACCGAAACATACAATGAGCAGTTCTTC
CDR3aa: CASSLFGTSGTETYNEQFF

v_gene: TRBV7-2
j_gene: TRBJ1-1
d_gene: .
abundance: many
CDR3nt: TGTGCCAGCAGCACACGGGGGGCGTCTGAAGCTTTCTTT
CDR3aa: CASSTRGASEAFF

v_gene: TRBV27
j_gene: TRBJ2-1
d_gene: TRBD2
abundance: many
CDR3nt: TGTGCCAGCAGTCCAGATAGCGGGAGGGGCGAGCAGTTCTTC
CDR3aa: CASSPDSGRGEQFF

v_gene: TRBV4-1
j_gene: TRBJ1-3
d_gene: .
abundance: .
CDR3nt: TGCGCCAGCAGTCGGACGCAGGATTCAGGAAACACCATATATTTT
CDR3aa: CASSRTQDSGNTIYF

v_gene: TRBV12-3/TRBV12-4
j_gene: TRBJ1-1
d_gene: .
abundance: many
CDR3nt: TGTGCCAGCAGACTAACAGGGACGGCCACTGAAGCTTTCTTT
CDR3aa: CASRLTGTATEAFF

v_gene: TRBV12-5
j_gene: TRBJ1-1
d_gene: .
abundance: many
CDR3nt: TGTGCTAGTGCCCTAACCCGAGCCTACCCGGGGGACACTGAAGCTTTCTTT
CDR3aa: CASALTRAYPGDTEAFF

v_gene: TRBV6-6
j_gene: TRBJ2-2
d_gene: .
abundance: many
CDR3nt: TGTGCCAGTACGGAGGAACCGAACACCGGGGAGCTGTTTTTT
CDR3aa: CASTEEPNTGELFF

v_gene: TRBV5-1
j_gene: TRBJ2-7
d_gene: .
abundance: many
CDR3nt: TGCGCCAGCAGCTTGGCGGGGGAGTACGAGCAGTACTTC
CDR3aa: CASSLAGEYEQYF

v_gene: TRBV12-3/TRBV12-4
j_gene: TRBJ1-4
d_gene: .
abundance: many
CDR3nt: TGTGCCAGCAGTTTAGGGGGCTGGGAAAAACTGTTTTTT
CDR3aa: CASSLGGWEKLFF

v_gene: TRBV19
j_gene: TRBJ1-6
d_gene: TRBD1
abundance: many
CDR3nt: TGTGCCAGTAGTCCGGGACAGTATAATTCACCCCTCCACTTT
CDR3aa: CASSPGQYNSPLHF

v_gene: TRBV6-1
j_gene: TRBJ1-5
d_gene: .
abundance: many
CDR3nt: TGTGCCAGCAGACAAGGGAGACCTGATGGCAATCAGCCCCAGCATTTT
CDR3aa: CASRQGRPDGNQPQHF

v_gene: TRBV28
j_gene: TRBJ2-3
d_gene: .
abundance: many
CDR3nt: TGTGCCAGCAGTTCCAAACAAAAACTAGCAGGGGAGGATACGCAGTATTTT
CDR3aa: CASSSKQKLAGEDTQYF

v_gene: TRBV3-1
j_gene: TRBJ2-1
d_gene: TRBD2
abundance: medium-sized
CDR3nt: TGTGCCAGCAGCCAAGGCGTGACTAGCGGGAGGGCTTACAATGAGCAGTTCTTC
CDR3aa: CASSQGVTSGRAYNEQFF

v_gene: TRBV20-1
j_gene: TRBJ2-7
d_gene: TRBD2
abundance: many
CDR3nt: TGCAGTGCTTCCAAGGGGGCGGGAGGGAGCTACGAGCAGTACTTC
CDR3aa: CSASKGAGGSYEQYF

v_gene: TRBV7-9
j_gene: TRBJ2-3
d_gene: TRBD2
abundance: many
CDR3nt: TGTGCCAGCAGCCTAACTTTAGCGGGAGCGATAGATACGCAGTATTTT
CDR3aa: CASSLTLAGAIDTQYF